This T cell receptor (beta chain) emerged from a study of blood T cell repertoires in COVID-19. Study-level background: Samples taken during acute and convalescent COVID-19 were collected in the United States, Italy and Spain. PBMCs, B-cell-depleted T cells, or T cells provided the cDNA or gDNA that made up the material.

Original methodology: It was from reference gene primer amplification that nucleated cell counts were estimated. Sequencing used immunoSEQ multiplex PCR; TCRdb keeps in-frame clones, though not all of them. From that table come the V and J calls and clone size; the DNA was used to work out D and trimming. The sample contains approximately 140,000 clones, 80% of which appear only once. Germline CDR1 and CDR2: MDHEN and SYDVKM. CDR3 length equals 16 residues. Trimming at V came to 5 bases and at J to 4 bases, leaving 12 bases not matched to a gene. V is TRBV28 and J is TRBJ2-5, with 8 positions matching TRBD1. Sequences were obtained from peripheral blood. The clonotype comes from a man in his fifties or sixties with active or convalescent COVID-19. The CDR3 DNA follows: TGTGCCAGCAGTCCCAACTCAGGGGGCGGGATAGAGACCCAGTACTTC. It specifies CASSPNSGGGIETQYF.